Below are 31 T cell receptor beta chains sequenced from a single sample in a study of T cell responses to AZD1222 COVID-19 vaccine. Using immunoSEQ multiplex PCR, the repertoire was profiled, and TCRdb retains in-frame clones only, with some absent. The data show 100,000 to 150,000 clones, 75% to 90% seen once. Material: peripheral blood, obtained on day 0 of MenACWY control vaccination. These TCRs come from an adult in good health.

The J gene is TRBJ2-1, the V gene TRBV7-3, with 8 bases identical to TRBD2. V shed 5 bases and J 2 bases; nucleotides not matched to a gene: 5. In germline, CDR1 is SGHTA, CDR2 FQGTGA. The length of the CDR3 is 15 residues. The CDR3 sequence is CASSLSGSPYNEQFF. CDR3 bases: TGTGCCAGCAGCCTCAGCGGGAGCCCCTACAATGAGCAGTTCTTC.

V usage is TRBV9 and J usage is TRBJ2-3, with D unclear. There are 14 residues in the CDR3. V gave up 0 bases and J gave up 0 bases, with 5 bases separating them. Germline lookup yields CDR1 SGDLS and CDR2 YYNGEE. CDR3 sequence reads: CASSVALSTDTQYF. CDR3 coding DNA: TGTGCCAGCAGCGTAGCTCTTAGCACAGATACGCAGTATTTT.

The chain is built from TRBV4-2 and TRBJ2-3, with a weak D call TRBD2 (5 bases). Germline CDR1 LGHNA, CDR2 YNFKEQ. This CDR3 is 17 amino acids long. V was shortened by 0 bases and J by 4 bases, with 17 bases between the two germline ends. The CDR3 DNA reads TGTGCCAGCAGCCAAGATCAGGCTAGCAGGTTTCCAGATACGCAGTATTTT. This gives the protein CASSQDQASRFPDTQYF.

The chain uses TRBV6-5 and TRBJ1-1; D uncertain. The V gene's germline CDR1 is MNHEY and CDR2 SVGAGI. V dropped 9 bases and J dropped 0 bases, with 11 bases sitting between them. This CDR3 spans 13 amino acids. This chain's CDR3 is CASGRGLNTEAFF. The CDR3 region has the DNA TGTGCCAGTGGGAGAGGTTTGAACACTGAAGCTTTCTTT.

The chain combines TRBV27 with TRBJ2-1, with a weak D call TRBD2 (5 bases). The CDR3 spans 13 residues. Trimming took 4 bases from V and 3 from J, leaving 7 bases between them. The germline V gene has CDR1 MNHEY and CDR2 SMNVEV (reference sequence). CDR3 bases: TGTGCCAGCAGTTCCGGGGTCTACAATGAGCAGTTCTTC. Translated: CASSSGVYNEQFF.

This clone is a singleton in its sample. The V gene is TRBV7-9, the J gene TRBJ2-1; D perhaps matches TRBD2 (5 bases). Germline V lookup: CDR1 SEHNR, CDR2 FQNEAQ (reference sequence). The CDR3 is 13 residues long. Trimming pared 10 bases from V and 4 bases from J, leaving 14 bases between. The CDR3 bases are TGTGCCATCACGGCGAGGGATTACAATGAGCAGTTCTTC. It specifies CAITARDYNEQFF.

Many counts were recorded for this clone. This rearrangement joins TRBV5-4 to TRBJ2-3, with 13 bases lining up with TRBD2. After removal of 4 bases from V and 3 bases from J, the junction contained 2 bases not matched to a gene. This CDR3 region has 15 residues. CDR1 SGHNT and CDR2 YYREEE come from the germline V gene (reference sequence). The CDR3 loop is CASSAGLAGTDTQYF. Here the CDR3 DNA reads TGTGCCAGCAGCGCGGGACTAGCGGGGACAGATACGCAGTATTTT.

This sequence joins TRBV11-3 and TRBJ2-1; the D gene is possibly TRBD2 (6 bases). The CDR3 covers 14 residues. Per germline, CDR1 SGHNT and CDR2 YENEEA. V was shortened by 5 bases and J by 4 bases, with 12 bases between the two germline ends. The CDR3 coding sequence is TGTGCCAGCAGCGGCCGGGACTCGTACAATGAGCAGTTCTTC. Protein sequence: CASSGRDSYNEQFF.

In DNA, the CDR3 is TGTGCCAGCAGTTACTATGGGACAGGGCTCAATGAGCAGTTCTTC. Residues: CASSYYGTGLNEQFF. The chain links TRBV6-5 to TRBJ2-1, with 9 bases that match TRBD1. The CDR3 has 15 residues. V was clipped by 1 base and J by 6 bases; unmatched bases: 4. Germline CDR1 and CDR2: MNHEY and SVGAGI.

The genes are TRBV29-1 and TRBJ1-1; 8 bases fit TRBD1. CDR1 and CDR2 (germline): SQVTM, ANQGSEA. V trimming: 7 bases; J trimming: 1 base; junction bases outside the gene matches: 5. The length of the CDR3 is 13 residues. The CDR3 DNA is TGCAGCGCCTGGACAGGGTGGAACACTGAAGCTTTCTTT. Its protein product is CSAWTGWNTEAFF.

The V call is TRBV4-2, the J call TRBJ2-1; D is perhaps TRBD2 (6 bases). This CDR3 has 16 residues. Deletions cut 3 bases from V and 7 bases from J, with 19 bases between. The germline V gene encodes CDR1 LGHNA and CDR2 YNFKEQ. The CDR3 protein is CASSQDSGGGPNEQFF. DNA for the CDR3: TGTGCCAGCAGCCAGGATAGCGGCGGAGGCCCAAATGAGCAGTTCTTC.

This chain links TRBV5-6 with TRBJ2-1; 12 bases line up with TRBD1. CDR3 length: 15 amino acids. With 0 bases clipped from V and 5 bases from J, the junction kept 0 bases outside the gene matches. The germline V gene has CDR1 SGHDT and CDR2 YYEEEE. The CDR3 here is CASSLGDRGHNEQFF. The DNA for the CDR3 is TGTGCCAGCAGCTTGGGGGACAGGGGGCACAATGAGCAGTTCTTC.

The chain's CDR3 is CASSYSEGAGNEKLFF. CDR3 bases: TGTGCCAGCAGTTACTCCGAGGGGGCGGGTAATGAAAAACTGTTTTTT. J is TRBJ1-4 and V is TRBV6-5; TRBD1 agrees at 7 bases. The V and J ends lost 0 bases and 4 bases, in that order; junction bases with no gene match: 5. The V gene's germline CDR1 is MNHEY and CDR2 SVGAGI. This CDR3 contains 16 residues.

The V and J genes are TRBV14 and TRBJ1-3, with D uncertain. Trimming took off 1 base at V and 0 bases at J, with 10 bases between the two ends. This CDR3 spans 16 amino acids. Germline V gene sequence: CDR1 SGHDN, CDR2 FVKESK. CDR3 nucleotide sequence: TGTGCCAGCAGCCAAGGGCAGCACTTCTCTGGAAACACCATATATTTT. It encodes CASSQGQHFSGNTIYF.

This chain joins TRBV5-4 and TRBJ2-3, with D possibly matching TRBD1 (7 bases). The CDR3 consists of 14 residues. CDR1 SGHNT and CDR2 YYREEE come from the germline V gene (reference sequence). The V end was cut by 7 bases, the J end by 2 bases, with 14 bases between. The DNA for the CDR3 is TGTGCCAGCCGACAGGGAGGTTACACAGATACGCAGTATTTT. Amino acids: CASRQGGYTDTQYF.

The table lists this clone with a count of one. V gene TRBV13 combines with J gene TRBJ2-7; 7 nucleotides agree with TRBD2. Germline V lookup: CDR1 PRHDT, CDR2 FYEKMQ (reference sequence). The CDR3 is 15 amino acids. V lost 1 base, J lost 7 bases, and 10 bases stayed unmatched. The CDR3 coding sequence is TGTGCCAGCAGCTTAGAGGGCGGGAGACTGGGTGAGCAGTACTTC. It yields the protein CASSLEGGRLGEQYF.

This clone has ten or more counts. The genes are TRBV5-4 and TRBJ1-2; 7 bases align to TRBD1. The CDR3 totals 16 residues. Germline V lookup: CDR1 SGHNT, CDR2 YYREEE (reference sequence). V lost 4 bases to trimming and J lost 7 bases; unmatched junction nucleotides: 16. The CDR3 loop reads CASSDGQARGEVGYTF. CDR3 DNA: TGTGCCAGCAGCGATGGACAGGCGAGAGGCGAGGTTGGCTACACCTTC.

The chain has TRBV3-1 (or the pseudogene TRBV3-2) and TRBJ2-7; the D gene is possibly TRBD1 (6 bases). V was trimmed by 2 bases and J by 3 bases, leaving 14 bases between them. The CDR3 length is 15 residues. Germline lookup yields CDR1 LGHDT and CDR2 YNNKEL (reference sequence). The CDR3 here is CASSQRGQPFYEQYF. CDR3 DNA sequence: TGTGCCAGCAGCCAACGCGGACAGCCCTTCTACGAGCAGTACTTC.

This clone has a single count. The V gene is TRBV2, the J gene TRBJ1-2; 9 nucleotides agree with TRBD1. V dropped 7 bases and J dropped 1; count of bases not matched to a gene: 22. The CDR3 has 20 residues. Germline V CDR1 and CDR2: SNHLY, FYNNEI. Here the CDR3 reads CASTTNRDRESRQLNYGYTF. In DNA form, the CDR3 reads TGTGCCAGCACCACCAACCGGGACAGGGAATCTCGGCAACTTAACTATGGCTACACCTTC. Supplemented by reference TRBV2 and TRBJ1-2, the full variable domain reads EPEVTQTPSHQVTQMGQEVILRCVPISNHLYFYWYRQILGQKVEFLVSFYNNEISEKSEIFDDQFSVERPDGSNFTLKIRSTKLEDSAMYFCASTTNRDRESRQLNYGYTFGSGTRLTVV.

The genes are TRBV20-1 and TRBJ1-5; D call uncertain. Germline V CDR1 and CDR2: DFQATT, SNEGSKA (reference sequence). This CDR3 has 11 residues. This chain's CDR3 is CSTPSNQPQHF. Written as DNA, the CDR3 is TGCTCGACACCTAGCAATCAGCCCCAGCATTTT.

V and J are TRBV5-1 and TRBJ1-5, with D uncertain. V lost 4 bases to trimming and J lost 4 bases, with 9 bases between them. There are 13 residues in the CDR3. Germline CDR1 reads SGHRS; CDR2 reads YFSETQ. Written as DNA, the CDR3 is TGCGCCAGCAGCCTAGGAGAAAATCAGCCCCAGCATTTT. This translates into CASSLGENQPQHF.

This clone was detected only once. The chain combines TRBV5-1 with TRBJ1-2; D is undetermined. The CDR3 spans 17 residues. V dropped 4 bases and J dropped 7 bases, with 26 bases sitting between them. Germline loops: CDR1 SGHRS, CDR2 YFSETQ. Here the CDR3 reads CASSPNLRRTGVTGYTF. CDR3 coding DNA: TGCGCCAGCAGCCCAAACCTACGCCGTACCGGGGTTACTGGCTACACCTTC.

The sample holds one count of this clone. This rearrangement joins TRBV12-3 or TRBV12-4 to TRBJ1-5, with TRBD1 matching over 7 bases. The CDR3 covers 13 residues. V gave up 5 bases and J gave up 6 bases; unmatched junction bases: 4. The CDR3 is CASSRQGFQPQHF. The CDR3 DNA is TGTGCCAGCAGTCGACAGGGTTTTCAGCCCCAGCATTTT.

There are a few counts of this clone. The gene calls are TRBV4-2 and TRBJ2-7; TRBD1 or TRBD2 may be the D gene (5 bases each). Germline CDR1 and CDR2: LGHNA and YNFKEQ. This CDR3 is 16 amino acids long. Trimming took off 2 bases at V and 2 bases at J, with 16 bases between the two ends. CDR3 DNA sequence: TGTGCCAGCAGCCAATCCTCCGGGACCGCGCCCTACGAGCAGTACTTC. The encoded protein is CASSQSSGTAPYEQYF.

For the CDR3, the DNA is TGCGCCAGCAGCTTGTTGGACAAACTCGGAGATACGCAGTATTTT. Protein sequence: CASSLLDKLGDTQYF. The rearrangement uses TRBV5-1 and TRBJ2-3; possible D gene TRBD1, 5 bases. CDR1 and CDR2 (germline): SGHRS, YFSETQ. The CDR3 runs 15 residues. V was pared by 1 base and J by 5 bases, with 14 bases between.

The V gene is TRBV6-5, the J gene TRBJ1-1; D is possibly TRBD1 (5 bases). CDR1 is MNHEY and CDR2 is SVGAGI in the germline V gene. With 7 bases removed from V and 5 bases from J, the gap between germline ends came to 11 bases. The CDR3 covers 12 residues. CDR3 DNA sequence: TGTGCCAGCACTAATCGGGGGACTGAAGCTTTCTTT. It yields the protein CASTNRGTEAFF.

The CDR3 nucleotides read TGTGCCAGCAGCCCCACCACGGGTAACTATGGCTACACCTTC. Its protein product is CASSPTTGNYGYTF. The chain is built from TRBV5-4 and TRBJ1-2; D gene unclear. V lost 4 bases, J lost 1 base, and 11 bases lay in between. CDR3 length: 14 residues. Germline V gene sequence: CDR1 SGHNT, CDR2 YYREEE (reference sequence). Full variable domain (rest looked up from reference TRBV5-4 and TRBJ1-2): ETGVTQSPTHLIKTRGQQVTLRCSSQSGHNTVSWYQQALGQGPQFIFQYYREEENGRGNFPPRFSGLQFPNYSSELNVNALELDDSALYLCASSPTTGNYGYTFGSGTRLTVV.

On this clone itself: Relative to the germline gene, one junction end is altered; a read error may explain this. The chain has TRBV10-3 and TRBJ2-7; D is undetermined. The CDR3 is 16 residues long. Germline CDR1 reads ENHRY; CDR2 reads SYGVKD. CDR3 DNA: TGTGCCGTCAGGCCCGGGCGAGGACCGAGCTCCTACGAGCAGTACTTC. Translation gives CAVRPGRGPSSYEQYF.

The CDR3 region has the DNA TGTGCCAGCAGCCTCGGAAATAGATGGTCGGGGCAGAAAACAGATACGCAGTATTTT. It codes for CASSLGNRWSGQKTDTQYF. The chain employs TRBV7-2 and TRBJ2-3; D may correspond to TRBD1 or TRBD2 (5 bases each). CDR1 is SGHTA and CDR2 is FQGNSA in the germline V gene. Between the trimmed V and J ends, which lost 5 bases and 3 bases, there was a span of 27 bases. The CDR3 runs 19 residues.

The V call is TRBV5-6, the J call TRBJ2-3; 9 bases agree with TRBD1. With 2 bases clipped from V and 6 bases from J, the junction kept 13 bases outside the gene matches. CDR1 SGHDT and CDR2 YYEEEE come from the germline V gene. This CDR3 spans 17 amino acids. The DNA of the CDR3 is TGTGCCAGCAGCTTTGGAACCGGGACAGGGTGGTGGGATACGCAGTATTTT. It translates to CASSFGTGTGWWDTQYF.

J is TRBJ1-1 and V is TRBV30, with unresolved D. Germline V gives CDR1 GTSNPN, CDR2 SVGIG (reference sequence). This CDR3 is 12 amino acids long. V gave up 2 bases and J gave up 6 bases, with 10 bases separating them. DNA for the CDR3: TGTGCCTGGAGTTCTAGGGTTTCTGAAGCTTTCTTT. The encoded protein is CAWSSRVSEAFF.